This is a list of T cell receptor beta chains from one sample in a study of response to subunit inactivated influenza vaccine. TCRdb processed the RT-PCR reads anew with MiXCR; each CDR3 protein has one entry. Counted here are roughly 170,000 distinct CDR3 sequences, about 9.3% occurring once; the ten biggest clones make up approximately 11%. The material was non-naive T cells sorted from PBMCs, obtained on the day of vaccination. Receptors were obtained from a man aged 50-60 years who received an inactivated influenza vaccine. CDR3s include the opening cysteine and the closing phenylalanine or tryptophan. A D gene is named only where the DNA matches it firmly. Clone size appears in some rows only: once, few, many, or a class for an expanded clone.

j_gene: TRBJ1-5
abundance: few
len: 18
d_gene: NA
v_gene: TRBV11-2
CDR3aa: CASSLVASLGTYNQPQHF
CDR3nt: TGTGCCAGCAGCTTAGTAGCCTCTCTGGGCACCTACAATCAGCCCCAGCATTTT

j_gene: TRBJ2-2
abundance: NA
len: 17
d_gene: NA
v_gene: TRBV7-6
CDR3aa: CASRRRPGTYSTGELFF
CDR3nt: TGTGCCAGCCGCAGACGGCCAGGGACTTATAGCACCGGGGAGCTGTTTTTT

j_gene: TRBJ2-1
abundance: NA
len: 13
d_gene: NA
v_gene: TRBV5-6
CDR3aa: CASSLGGQNEQFF
CDR3nt: TGTGCCAGCAGCTTGGGGGGTCAAAATGAGCAGTTCTTC

j_gene: TRBJ1-6
abundance: few
len: 13
d_gene: NA
v_gene: TRBV12-3/TRBV12-4
CDR3aa: CASSQRLNSPLHF
CDR3nt: TGTGCCAGCAGCCAGCGACTTAATTCACCCCTCCACTTT

j_gene: TRBJ2-1
abundance: many
len: 15
d_gene: TRBD1
v_gene: TRBV6-5
CDR3aa: CASSYIRGRPNEQFF
CDR3nt: TGTGCCAGCAGTTACATCAGGGGGCGTCCCAATGAGCAGTTCTTC

j_gene: TRBJ2-3
abundance: few
len: 15
d_gene: NA
v_gene: TRBV7-6
CDR3aa: CASSLVAGHTDTQYF
CDR3nt: TGTGCCAGCAGCTTAGTGGCGGGGCACACAGATACGCAGTATTTT

j_gene: TRBJ2-7
abundance: NA
len: 14
d_gene: TRBD1
v_gene: TRBV20-1
CDR3aa: CSVGYQGALYEQYF
CDR3nt: TGCAGTGTTGGTTATCAGGGGGCCCTGTACGAGCAGTACTTC

j_gene: TRBJ2-5
abundance: NA
len: 15
d_gene: NA
v_gene: TRBV9
CDR3aa: CASSLRGAGWETQYF
CDR3nt: TGTGCCAGCAGCCTCCGAGGGGCCGGGTGGGAGACCCAGTACTTC

j_gene: TRBJ2-2
abundance: few
len: 16
d_gene: TRBD2
v_gene: TRBV7-9
CDR3aa: CASSLPPGGGPGELFF
CDR3nt: TGTGCCAGCAGCTTACCCCCGGGGGGAGGCCCCGGGGAGCTGTTTTTT

j_gene: TRBJ1-2
abundance: NA
len: 13
d_gene: NA
v_gene: TRBV2
CDR3aa: CASSVLPGYGYTF
CDR3nt: TGTGCCAGCAGTGTACTACCGGGCTATGGCTACACCTTC

j_gene: TRBJ2-3
abundance: NA
len: 19
d_gene: NA
v_gene: TRBV10-3
CDR3aa: CAISDTLKLSGTSTDTQYF
CDR3nt: TGTGCCATCAGCGATACCCTCAAACTTAGCGGTACTAGCACAGATACGCAGTATTTT

j_gene: TRBJ2-3
abundance: few
len: 16
d_gene: NA
v_gene: TRBV6-1
CDR3aa: CASSAFGLQGPDTQYF
CDR3nt: TGTGCCAGCAGTGCGTTCGGGTTACAGGGACCAGATACGCAGTATTTT

j_gene: TRBJ2-1
abundance: NA
len: 16
d_gene: TRBD2
v_gene: TRBV12-3/TRBV12-4
CDR3aa: CASSPLSGRALNEQFF
CDR3nt: TGTGCCAGCAGTCCCCTTAGCGGGAGGGCCCTCAATGAGCAGTTCTTC

j_gene: TRBJ1-4
abundance: few
len: 16
d_gene: NA
v_gene: TRBV5-5
CDR3aa: CASSWRAGATNEKLFF
CDR3nt: TGTGCCAGCAGCTGGCGGGCGGGGGCGACTAATGAAAAACTGTTTTTT

j_gene: TRBJ2-7
abundance: few
len: 14
d_gene: NA
v_gene: TRBV19
CDR3aa: CASSPHDRFYEQYF
CDR3nt: TGTGCCAGTAGTCCCCACGACAGATTCTACGAGCAGTACTTC

j_gene: TRBJ2-7
abundance: many
len: 13
d_gene: NA
v_gene: TRBV27
CDR3aa: CASRGRWSYEQYF
CDR3nt: TGTGCCAGCAGGGGGCGTTGGTCCTACGAGCAGTACTTC

j_gene: TRBJ1-5
abundance: many
len: 19
d_gene: NA
v_gene: TRBV28
CDR3aa: CASTSGRADWGLRTQPQHF
CDR3nt: TGTGCCAGCACCTCCGGAAGGGCGGATTGGGGTTTGCGAACTCAGCCCCAGCATTTT

j_gene: TRBJ2-4
abundance: few
len: 16
d_gene: NA
v_gene: TRBV5-6
CDR3aa: CASSLELPLTKNIQYF
CDR3nt: TGTGCCAGCAGCTTGGAGCTGCCCCTCACCAAAAACATTCAGTACTTC

j_gene: TRBJ2-3
abundance: many
len: 15
d_gene: TRBD1
v_gene: TRBV7-2
CDR3aa: CASSFPGGGTDTQYF
CDR3nt: TGTGCCAGCAGCTTCCCAGGGGGCGGCACAGATACGCAGTATTTT

j_gene: TRBJ2-5
abundance: NA
len: 15
d_gene: TRBD1
v_gene: TRBV25-1
CDR3aa: CASSEFIGGRETQYF
CDR3nt: TGTGCCAGCAGTGAATTTATAGGGGGCCGTGAGACCCAGTACTTC

j_gene: TRBJ2-1
abundance: few
len: 12
d_gene: NA
v_gene: TRBV6-6
CDR3aa: CASRDSFNEQFF
CDR3nt: TGTGCCAGCAGGGACAGTTTCAATGAGCAGTTCTTC

j_gene: TRBJ1-1
abundance: NA
len: 14
d_gene: NA
v_gene: TRBV7-9
CDR3aa: CASSSPTPYTEAFF
CDR3nt: TGTGCCAGCAGCTCACCTACGCCATACACTGAAGCTTTCTTT

j_gene: TRBJ2-1
abundance: few
len: 13
d_gene: NA
v_gene: TRBV2
CDR3aa: CASSDGLADEQFF
CDR3nt: TGTGCCAGCAGTGACGGGCTAGCCGATGAGCAGTTCTTC

j_gene: TRBJ2-7
abundance: few
len: 16
d_gene: NA
v_gene: TRBV6-5
CDR3aa: CASSYSKEGAIYEQYF
CDR3nt: TGTGCCAGCAGTTACTCGAAGGAGGGGGCGATATACGAGCAGTACTTC

j_gene: TRBJ2-1
abundance: few
len: 14
d_gene: NA
v_gene: TRBV19
CDR3aa: CASGVGGSYNEQFF
CDR3nt: TGTGCCAGTGGAGTTGGTGGCTCCTACAATGAGCAGTTCTTC

j_gene: TRBJ2-1
abundance: few
len: 12
d_gene: NA
v_gene: TRBV12-3/TRBV12-4
CDR3aa: CASNGYGGEQFF
CDR3nt: TGTGCCAGCAACGGATATGGAGGTGAGCAGTTCTTC

j_gene: TRBJ2-2
abundance: NA
len: 17
d_gene: TRBD2
v_gene: TRBV28
CDR3aa: CASSLLAGGPYGGELFF
CDR3nt: TGTGCCAGCAGTTTGCTAGCGGGAGGGCCCTACGGTGGGGAGCTGTTTTTT

j_gene: TRBJ1-3
abundance: many
len: 18
d_gene: NA
v_gene: TRBV7-6
CDR3aa: CASSLGLWDRRSGNTIYF
CDR3nt: TGTGCCAGCAGCTTAGGGTTATGGGACCGCCGCTCTGGAAACACCATATATTTT

j_gene: TRBJ1-1
abundance: many
len: 12
d_gene: NA
v_gene: TRBV12-3/TRBV12-4
CDR3aa: CASSLAVTEAFF
CDR3nt: TGTGCCAGCAGTTTAGCGGTAACTGAAGCTTTCTTT

j_gene: TRBJ1-6
abundance: once
len: 13
d_gene: NA
v_gene: TRBV4-3
CDR3aa: CASSQDLGSPLHF
CDR3nt: TGCGCCAGCAGCCAAGATCTCGGGTCACCCCTCCACTTT

j_gene: TRBJ1-4
abundance: few
len: 14
d_gene: NA
v_gene: TRBV27
CDR3aa: CASSIRRGGEKLFF
CDR3nt: TGTGCCAGCAGTATTAGACGGGGAGGTGAAAAACTGTTTTTT

j_gene: TRBJ1-3
abundance: many
len: 15
d_gene: NA
v_gene: TRBV27
CDR3aa: CASSPDVSSGNTIYF
CDR3nt: TGTGCCAGCAGTCCGGACGTAAGCTCTGGAAACACCATATATTTT

j_gene: TRBJ2-1
abundance: few
len: 13
d_gene: NA
v_gene: TRBV20-1
CDR3aa: CSATRGPYNEQFF
CDR3nt: TGCAGTGCTACAAGGGGACCCTACAATGAGCAGTTCTTC

j_gene: TRBJ2-3
abundance: few
len: 15
d_gene: TRBD2
v_gene: TRBV5-1
CDR3aa: CASSPRGVGTDTQYF
CDR3nt: TGCGCCAGCAGCCCTCGGGGGGTTGGGACAGATACGCAGTATTTT

j_gene: TRBJ2-1
abundance: NA
len: 12
d_gene: TRBD2
v_gene: TRBV12-3/TRBV12-4
CDR3aa: CASSSSGKRQFF
CDR3nt: TGTGCCAGCAGTTCCAGCGGGAAACGTCAGTTCTTC

j_gene: TRBJ2-7
abundance: NA
len: 13
d_gene: NA
v_gene: TRBV6-2/TRBV6-3
CDR3aa: CASSWDWLYEQYF
CDR3nt: TGTGCCAGCAGTTGGGACTGGTTGTACGAGCAGTACTTC

j_gene: TRBJ2-3
abundance: many
len: 13
d_gene: NA
v_gene: TRBV5-1
CDR3aa: CASRRESADTQYF
CDR3nt: TGCGCCAGCCGCCGGGAGAGTGCAGATACGCAGTATTTT

j_gene: TRBJ2-5
abundance: many
len: 14
d_gene: TRBD1
v_gene: TRBV7-9
CDR3aa: CASSARQGRETQYF
CDR3nt: TGTGCCAGCAGCGCGCGACAGGGGAGAGAGACCCAGTACTTC

j_gene: TRBJ2-1
abundance: NA
len: 15
d_gene: TRBD2
v_gene: TRBV29-1
CDR3aa: CSGGGGSGRAWEQFF
CDR3nt: TGCAGCGGCGGAGGCGGTAGCGGGAGGGCTTGGGAGCAGTTCTTC

j_gene: TRBJ1-1
abundance: many
len: 13
d_gene: NA
v_gene: TRBV29-1
CDR3aa: CSVGEAMNTEAFF
CDR3nt: TGCAGCGTAGGAGAAGCGATGAACACTGAAGCTTTCTTT

j_gene: TRBJ2-1
abundance: NA
len: 16
d_gene: NA
v_gene: TRBV24-1
CDR3aa: CATSEPIGGLVNEQFF
CDR3nt: TGTGCCACCAGTGAACCCATAGGCGGGTTAGTCAATGAGCAGTTCTTC

j_gene: TRBJ2-1
abundance: NA
len: 15
d_gene: TRBD2
v_gene: TRBV5-1
CDR3aa: CASSRTSGGANEQFF
CDR3nt: TGCGCCAGCAGCCGTACTAGCGGGGGGGCCAATGAGCAGTTCTTC